This entry features one TCR beta chain sequence. Its antigen is currently unknown. The sample belongs to a study of blood T cells in healthy people across ages. Study-level points and caveats: Getting older went along with TCR beta diversity per million T cells dropping roughly linearly. Investigators treated diversity estimates from one million T cells as underestimates. Fewer expanded clones and more diversity marked long-lived versus aged donors.

Germline CDR1 SNHLY, CDR2 FYNNEI. CDR3 length: 13 amino acids. V was trimmed by 10 bases and J by 6 bases, leaving 15 bases between them. It was with a sample-barcoded 5' primer and a J-beta primer mix that a second PCR of roughly 6 to 11 cycles was run. TCRdb re-derived calls from the 5' RACE reads in MiXCR, one entry per CDR3 protein. Among roughly 1.5 million distinct CDR3 sequences listed, roughly 43% were seen once. The receptor was isolated from a woman between 18 and 30 years old in good health. The chain couples TRBV2 to TRBJ2-2; a weak D match, TRBD2 (6 bases). Sequencing was performed on blood. Here the CDR3 reads CATRLDQAGELFF. CDR3 nucleotide sequence: TGTGCCACCCGACTAGATCAGGCCGGGGAGCTGTTTTTT.